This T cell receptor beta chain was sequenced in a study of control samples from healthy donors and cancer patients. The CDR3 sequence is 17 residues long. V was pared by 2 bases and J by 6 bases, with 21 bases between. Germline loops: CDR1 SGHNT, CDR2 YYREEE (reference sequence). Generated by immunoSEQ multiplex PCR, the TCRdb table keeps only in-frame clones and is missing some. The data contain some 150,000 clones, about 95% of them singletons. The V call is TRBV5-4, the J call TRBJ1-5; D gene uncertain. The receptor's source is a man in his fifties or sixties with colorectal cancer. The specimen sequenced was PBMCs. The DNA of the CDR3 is TGTGCCAGCAGCTTAGGACCCTCGGGTCCAGAGGCTCAGCCCCAGCATTTT. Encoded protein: CASSLGPSGPEAQPQHF.